Reported below is one TCR beta chain. Its matching antigen is unknown. TCRdb analysed the reads with MiXCR anew, one entry per CDR3 protein. Among around 550,000 distinct CDR3 sequences listed, 26% were seen once. The CDR3 runs 15 residues. The V gene lost 5 bases and the J gene lost 1 base, with 14 bases spanning the gap. Germline CDR1 is MNHEY and CDR2 is SVGAGI. This entry belongs to a study of T cell repertoires in cytomegalovirus infection. Study findings and constraints: Cumulative frequency (of public TCR beta family members) identified carriers of CMV plus the relevant HLA. Dominating the ex vivo response were HLA-C-restricted CMV-specific TCR beta clonotypes.

The sample was PBMCs. The V and J genes are TRBV6-5 and TRBJ1-1; the D gene is possibly TRBD1 (5 bases). This clonotype was sampled from a human donor in good health (CMV status not recorded). Some clones in this sample may be carry-over from other donors' samples. The CDR3 nucleotides read TGTGCCAGCAGTCCCTTGCGTGGGGCGAACACTGAAGCTTTCTTT. It specifies CASSPLRGANTEAFF.